These 17 T cell receptor beta chains were sequenced from one sample in a study of T cells in women clearing cervical HPV infection. TCRdb's table, derived via immunoSEQ multiplex PCR, lists solely in-frame clones and lacks some. In all, the sample yields around 20,000 clones. The sequenced sample consisted of blood buffy coat. The receptors stem from a woman between 18 and 70 years old with a cervical HPV16 infection that either progressed to CIN3+ or cleared (not recorded which).

Note on this clone: The CDR3 goes on 3 residues after the read ends, and that part is filled in from the germline J gene. The chain carries TRBV18 and TRBJ2-7; D gene unclear. Trimming stripped 0 bases from V and 2 bases from J, with 8 bases between. Germline V lookup: CDR1 KGHSH, CDR2 LQKENI. This CDR3 contains 14 residues. The CDR3 here is CASSPPTLTYEQYF. The CDR3 DNA, read in part, is TGTGCCAGCTCACCACCGACACTCACCTACGAG.

Regarding this clone: The read finishes 3 residues shy of the CDR3 end, and the germline J gene is used to complete it. This chain links TRBV2 with TRBJ2-7; D unresolved. The V end lost 2 bases, the J end lost 3 bases, and 5 bases lay between the germline ends. CDR1 is SNHLY, CDR2 FYNNEI, per germline. The CDR3 runs 12 residues. CDR3 bases read: TGTGCCAGCAGTGAATCATTCTACGAG. Translating it yields CASSESFYE. The full-length CDR3 reads as CASSESFYEQYF.

Turning to this clone: The missing CDR3 end, 3 residues past where the read stops, is filled in from the germline J gene. The chain has TRBV18 and TRBJ2-3, with a possible D match to TRBD1 (6 bases). Looked up from germline, CDR1 is KGHSH and CDR2 is LQKENI. This CDR3 contains 17 residues. V lost 3 bases to trimming and J lost 6 bases, with 22 bases between them. The DNA read from the CDR3 is TGTGCCAGCTCACCTCTACGGGACACTGTTTTTTTGGATACG. Amino acid sequence: CASSPLRDTVFLDT. The complete CDR3 protein is CASSPLRDTVFLDTQYF.

Concerning this clone itself: The read comes to an end 3 residues before the CDR3 does, leaving the germline J gene to fill in the end. The chain carries TRBV2 and TRBJ2-1; 11 nucleotides line up with TRBD1. V trimming: 6 bases; J trimming: 9 bases; junction bases outside the gene matches: 7. The length of the CDR3 is 14 residues. Germline CDR1 and CDR2: SNHLY and FYNNEI. Here the CDR3 reads CASRRTGTGGEQFF. The sequenced part of the CDR3 DNA is TGTGCCAGCAGACGCACCGGGACAGGGGGTGAG.

On this clone: The sequenced fragment ends 3 residues before the CDR3 boundary, so the rest is inferred from the germline J gene. V gene TRBV20-1 combines with J gene TRBJ2-5; D is perhaps TRBD1 (5 bases). V dropped 6 bases and J dropped 2 bases, with 16 bases sitting between them. CDR3 size: 14 residues. Germline values: CDR1 DFQATT, CDR2 SNEGSKA (reference sequence). CDR3 DNA, as far as it was read: TGCAGTGCGCACGCGCAGGGTTCTCAAGAGACC. Amino acids: CSAHAQGSQET. The full CDR3 is CSAHAQGSQETQYF.

Of note for this clone: The read stops 3 residues short of the end of the CDR3; the missing end is completed from the germline J gene. V gene TRBV12-3 or TRBV12-4 combines with J gene TRBJ2-5; TRBD2 matches at 10 bases. CDR3 length equals 17 residues. V shed 1 base and J 4 bases; nucleotides not matched to a gene: 9. The CDR3 DNA, read in part, is TGTGCCAGCAGTTTAGTCCGGGGGACTAGCGCCCCAGAGACC. Encoded protein: CASSLVRGTSAPET. In full, the CDR3 is CASSLVRGTSAPETQYF.

Worth noting for this clone: The observed sequence ends 3 residues before the CDR3 terminus, with the missing tail filled in from the germline J gene. J is TRBJ2-2 and V is TRBV7-7; D is unclear. The CDR3 has 15 residues. CDR1 and CDR2 from the germline V gene are SSHAT and FNYEAQ (reference sequence). V was pared by 1 base and J by 5 bases, with 11 bases between. The CDR3: CASSLDPVRTGELFF. The CDR3 bases that were read are TGTGCCAGCAGCTTAGACCCGGTTAGAACCGGGGAG.

As to this clone: The read ends 3 residues early relative to the CDR3; the germline J gene fills the gap. The chain recombines TRBV19 with TRBJ2-1; D may be TRBD2 (5 bases). The CDR3 is made up of 14 amino acids. V lost 5 bases and J lost 5, with 13 bases in between. From germline, CDR1 is LNHDA and CDR2 SQIVND (reference sequence). The covered CDR3 bases are TGTGCCAGTAGTCCGTTTCGGGGTGACAATGAG. This translates into CASSPFRGDNE. The complete CDR3 reads CASSPFRGDNEQFF. The full variable domain, rest sourced from reference TRBV19 and TRBJ2-1, is DGGITQSPKYLFRKEGQNVTLSCEQNLNHDAMYWYRQDPGQGLRLIYYSQIVNDFQKGDIAEGYSVSREKKESFPLTVTSAQKNPTAFYLCASSPFRGDNEQFFGPGTRLTVL.

Concerning this clone: The read finishes 3 residues shy of the CDR3 end, and the germline J gene is used to complete it. This chain links TRBV2 with TRBJ1-2, with unresolved D. The CDR3 covers 16 residues. Germline V gene lookup returns CDR1 SNHLY and CDR2 FYNNEI. V shed 1 base and J shed 2 bases, with 14 bases lying between them. The covered CDR3 bases are TGTGCCAGCAGTGAAGGCTCATCTAGATCCAACTATGGC. Its translation is CASSEGSSRSNYG. The entire CDR3 reads CASSEGSSRSNYGYTF. The entire variable domain, with the rest obtained from reference TRBV2 and TRBJ1-2, is as follows: EPEVTQTPSHQVTQMGQEVILRCVPISNHLYFYWYRQILGQKVEFLVSFYNNEISEKSEIFDDQFSVERPDGSNFTLKIRSTKLEDSAMYFCASSEGSSRSNYGYTFGSGTRLTVV.

Turning to this clone: The CDR3 extends 3 residues past the end of the read, so its final part is completed from the germline J gene. V gene TRBV24-1 combines with J gene TRBJ2-3; TRBD2 matches at 9 bases. CDR1 KGHDR and CDR2 SFDVKD come from the germline V gene. This CDR3 contains 16 residues. The V segment lost 10 bases and the J segment 6 bases; nucleotides outside the gene matches: 16. The covered CDR3 bases are TGTGCCACTGCGGATCGAGCGGGAGGTTTCCTGGATACG. Its translation is CATADRAGGFLDT. The full CDR3 protein reads CATADRAGGFLDTQYF.

In the case of this clone: The sequenced fragment ends 3 residues before the CDR3 boundary, so the rest is inferred from the germline J gene. This chain uses TRBV30 with TRBJ1-2; no clear D. CDR1 GTSNPN and CDR2 SVGIG come from the germline V gene (reference sequence). CDR3 length equals 12 residues. The CDR3 sequence is CAWELGTDTYTF. The covered CDR3 bases are TGTGCCTGGGAATTGGGCACAGATACC.

This clone registers medium-sized by frequency. Coverage ceases 3 residues before the CDR3 finishes, and the germline J gene fills in the end. The chain carries TRBV7-2 and TRBJ1-2; D unclear. Germline V gene data show CDR1 as SGHTA and CDR2 as FQGNSA. The V gene lost 1 base and the J gene lost 1 base, with 10 bases spanning the gap. The CDR3 loop spans 15 amino acids. The chain's CDR3 is CASSLGAGLNYGYTF. The covered CDR3 bases are TGTGCCAGCAGCTTAGGGGCAGGCCTTAACTATGGC.

Note on this clone: The read halts 3 residues ahead of the CDR3 end, with the missing end drawn from the germline J gene. This chain connects TRBV29-1 to TRBJ2-7; 8 bases are shared with TRBD1. The CDR3 contains 13 residues. Per germline, CDR1 SQVTM and CDR2 ANQGSEA. V lost 3 bases to trimming and J lost 4 bases; unmatched junction nucleotides: 5. This chain's CDR3 is CSVDTGGPYEQYF. The sequenced CDR3 bases are TGCAGCGTTGATACAGGGGGTCCGTACGAG.

Comment on this clone: With the read ending 3 residues before the CDR3 end, the germline J gene is used to fill in that end. The chain carries TRBV20-1 and TRBJ2-2, with TRBD2 as a possible D gene (5 bases). Germline lookup yields CDR1 DFQATT and CDR2 SNEGSKA (reference sequence). Trimming shortened V by 0 bases and J by 4 bases, and 18 bases separated the two germline ends. The CDR3 loop spans 17 amino acids. CDR3 in amino acids: CSARDVVKRVGTGELFF. The sequenced CDR3 bases are TGCAGTGCTAGAGATGTTGTAAAGAGGGTCGGCACCGGGGAG.

This clone is identified as medium-sized from frequency. The observed sequence ends 3 residues before the CDR3 terminus, with the missing tail filled in from the germline J gene. The V call is TRBV14, the J call TRBJ2-5; 7 nucleotides agree with TRBD1. Germline CDR1 and CDR2: SGHDN and FVKESK. Trimming at V came to 2 bases and at J to 6 bases, leaving 9 bases not matched to a gene. The CDR3 length is 15 residues. CDR3 DNA (partial): TGTGCCAGCAGCCAAACAGGGGTGGTTAAAAAGACC. Translation gives CASSQTGVVKKT. The full CDR3 protein reads CASSQTGVVKKTQYF.

Concerning this clone itself: The read comes to an end 3 residues before the CDR3 does, leaving the germline J gene to fill in the end. The chain has TRBV7-6 and TRBJ1-2, with 12 bases matching TRBD1. The CDR3 is made up of 16 amino acids. Germline V CDR1 and CDR2: SGHVS, FNYEAQ. V was clipped by 5 bases and J by 4 bases; unmatched bases: 8. This chain's CDR3 is CASSLSGTGGAYGYTF. CDR3 bases read: TGTGCCAGCAGCCTTTCCGGGACAGGGGGCGCCTATGGC.

A note on this clone: The missing CDR3 end, 3 residues past where the read stops, is filled in from the germline J gene. The chain is built from TRBV30 and TRBJ1-1, with D perhaps TRBD1 (5 bases). CDR3 length: 16 amino acids. Germline-derived CDR1 and CDR2 are GTSNPN and SVGIG (reference sequence). The CDR3 DNA, read in part, is TGTGCCTGGAATCCTGGCGGGGGGAATGCAAAAGAGACA. This encodes CAWNPGGGNAKET. Given in full, the CDR3 is CAWNPGGGNAKETAFF.